The 13 T cell receptor beta chains listed next were all sequenced from one sample in a study of blood T cell repertoires in COVID-19 (dated by TCRdb to about 2020). Libraries were constructed by the immunoSEQ multiplex PCR assay. This is the immuneACCESS table as TCRdb keeps it, with only in-frame sequences that have V and J called. A part of the clones is gone; compared with another copy, unresolved V genes explain less than half, and the rest is unexplained. For this sample the table gives around 330,000 clones, of which 88% were detected only once. The ten largest make up 3% to 4% of the sample. Sequences were obtained from peripheral blood. The receptors come from a woman aged 45-59 years with active or convalescent COVID-19.

The V and J genes are TRBV20-1 and TRBJ2-7; TRBD1 aligns across 11 bases. The CDR3 length is 17 residues. Germline CDR1 DFQATT, CDR2 SNEGSKA (reference sequence). Losses at the gene ends were 3 bases for V and 2 bases for J; bases not matched to a gene: 12. The CDR3 region is CSASFATDRGHPYEQYF. CDR3 nucleotides: TGCAGTGCTAGTTTCGCTACGGACAGGGGGCATCCCTACGAGCAGTACTTC.

CDR3 nucleotide sequence: TGTGCCAGCAGCTTAGCAGTCGGGAAATGGGACGAGCAGTACTTC. Translation gives CASSLAVGKWDEQYF. The chain has TRBV7-9 and TRBJ2-7; TRBD2 is a possible D gene (5 bases). The CDR3 is 15 residues long. V was trimmed by 0 bases and J by 5 bases, leaving 14 bases between them. Germline V lookup: CDR1 SEHNR, CDR2 FQNEAQ (reference sequence).

This rearrangement joins TRBV4-1 to TRBJ1-6; 7 nucleotides line up with TRBD1. This CDR3 comprises 14 residues. Trimming at V came to 6 bases and at J to 10 bases, leaving 9 bases not matched to a gene. Germline values: CDR1 MGHRA, CDR2 YSYEKL. The CDR3 nucleotides read TGCGCCAGCAGTCGGGACAGCGACTACTCACCCCTCCACTTT. Encoded protein: CASSRDSDYSPLHF.

The V gene is TRBV7-9, the J gene TRBJ1-2; 9 positions agree with TRBD1. J was trimmed by 3 bases and V by 4 bases; bases with no gene match: 6. CDR3 length: 15 amino acids. CDR1 is SEHNR and CDR2 is FQNEAQ in the germline V gene (reference sequence). The CDR3 region is CASSYGTGSYYGYTF. The CDR3 coding sequence is TGTGCCAGCAGCTACGGGACAGGGAGTTACTATGGCTACACCTTC.

The chain has TRBV7-9 and TRBJ1-2; 7 positions agree with TRBD1. This CDR3 spans 19 amino acids. After removal of 3 bases from V and 4 bases from J, the junction contained 20 bases not matched to a gene. From germline, CDR1 is SEHNR and CDR2 FQNEAQ (reference sequence). CDR3: CASSFEGRGKSQIGYGYTF. The CDR3 DNA reads TGTGCCAGCAGCTTCGAGGGCAGGGGGAAATCTCAAATTGGCTATGGCTACACCTTC.

This sequence joins TRBV3-1 (or the pseudogene TRBV3-2) and TRBJ2-4, with 10 bases fitting TRBD2. V was pared by 6 bases and J by 8 bases, with 4 bases of the junction left unmatched. The CDR3 spans 13 residues. The germline CDR1 and CDR2 sequences are LGHDT and YNNKEL (reference sequence). The CDR3 nucleotides read TGTGCCAGCAGTCCTAGCGGGAGTGACATTCAGTACTTC. Its protein is CASSPSGSDIQYF.

On this clone: Other DNA sequences in this specimen translate into the identical CDR3. The chain recombines TRBV6-5 with TRBJ2-7, with D uncertain. The CDR3 sequence is 13 residues long. Between the trimmed V and J ends, which lost 2 bases and 2 bases, there was a span of 7 bases. The germline CDR1 and CDR2 sequences are MNHEY and SVGAGI. CDR3 loop: CASSYGRTYEQYF. The DNA of the CDR3 is TGTGCCAGCAGTTACGGGCGAACCTACGAGCAGTACTTC.

This sequence joins TRBV7-3 and TRBJ2-2, with TRBD2 matching over 11 bases. CDR1 is SGHTA, CDR2 FQGTGA, per germline. Losses at the gene ends were 2 bases for V and 7 bases for J; bases not matched to a gene: 9. The CDR3 is 17 residues long. Here the CDR3 DNA reads TGTGCCAGCAGCTTACTCCCTAGCGGGGGGCTAAACGGGGAGCTGTTTTTT. Its translation: CASSLLPSGGLNGELFF.

This chain joins TRBV19 and TRBJ1-2; TRBD1 might be the D (5 bases). This CDR3 region has 14 residues. Trimming removed 5 bases from V and 4 bases from J, with 14 bases in between. Germline V gives CDR1 LNHDA, CDR2 SQIVND (reference sequence). The CDR3, as DNA: TGTGCCAGTAGTTCCGGGACTATCGCCTATGGCTACACCTTC. This sequence encodes CASSSGTIAYGYTF.

V gene TRBV7-9 combines with J gene TRBJ2-5; D is perhaps TRBD2 (7 bases). The CDR3 has 15 amino acids. Trimming pared 5 bases from V and 1 base from J, leaving 14 bases between. Germline CDR1 is SEHNR and CDR2 is FQNEAQ (reference sequence). The CDR3 loop reads CASSTGLGGQETQYF. For the CDR3, the DNA is TGTGCCAGCAGCACCGGACTAGGGGGCCAAGAGACCCAGTACTTC.

The CDR3 DNA is TGTGCCAGCAACTCCGGTAGAGGAGTCTGGAGAAACACCATATATTTT. Its translation is CASNSGRGVWRNTIYF. The rearrangement uses TRBV28 and TRBJ1-3; D ambiguous. Per germline, CDR1 MDHEN and CDR2 SYDVKM. This CDR3 contains 16 residues. Trimming stripped 7 bases from V and 5 bases from J, with 21 bases between.

J is TRBJ1-1 and V is TRBV6-5; D is uncertain. V lost 6 bases and J lost 4, with 12 bases in between. Germline V gene sequence: CDR1 MNHEY, CDR2 SVGAGI. The CDR3 totals 13 residues. This CDR3 reads CASSPIIGTEAFF. The CDR3 coding sequence is TGTGCCAGCAGCCCCATCATCGGCACTGAAGCTTTCTTT.

This chain uses TRBV7-2 with TRBJ2-3; no firm D call. The V gene's germline CDR1 is SGHTA and CDR2 FQGNSA. The CDR3 sequence is 15 residues long. Between the trimmed V and J ends, which lost 0 bases and 2 bases, there was a span of 9 bases. This CDR3 is CASSLAVSVTDTQYF. The CDR3 nucleotides read TGTGCCAGCAGCTTAGCAGTTTCGGTCACAGATACGCAGTATTTT.